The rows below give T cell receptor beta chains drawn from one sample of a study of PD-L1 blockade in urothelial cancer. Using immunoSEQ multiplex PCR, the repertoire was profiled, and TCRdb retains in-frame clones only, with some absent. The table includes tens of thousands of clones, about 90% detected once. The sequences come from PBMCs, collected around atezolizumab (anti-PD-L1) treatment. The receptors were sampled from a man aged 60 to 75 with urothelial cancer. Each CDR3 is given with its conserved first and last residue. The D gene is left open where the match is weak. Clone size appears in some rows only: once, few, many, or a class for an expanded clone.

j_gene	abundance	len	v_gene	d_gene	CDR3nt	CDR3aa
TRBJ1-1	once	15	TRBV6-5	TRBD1	TGTGCCAGCAGTCGGGACAGGGAAGGGAACACTGAAGCTTTCTTT	CASSRDREGNTEAFF
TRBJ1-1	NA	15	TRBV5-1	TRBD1	TGCGCCAGCAGCTTTGAGACAGGGGGAATGACTGAAGCTTTCTTT	CASSFETGGMTEAFF
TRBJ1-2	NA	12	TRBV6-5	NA	TGTGTCACGAGGGAATACCCCTATGGCTACACCTTC	CVTREYPYGYTF
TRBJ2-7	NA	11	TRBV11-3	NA	TGTGCCAGCAGCTTAAAGAGCGAGCAGTACTTC	CASSLKSEQYF
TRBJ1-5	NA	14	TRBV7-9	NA	TGTGCCAGCAGCCCCCAGGGAGGGGATCAGCCCCAGCATTTT	CASSPQGGDQPQHF
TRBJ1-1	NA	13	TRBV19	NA	TGTGCCAGTAGTATCCAGGGTAACACTGAAGCTTTCTTT	CASSIQGNTEAFF
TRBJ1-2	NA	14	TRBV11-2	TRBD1	TGTGCCAGCAGCAAAGACAGGGGTCCCTATGGCTACACCTTC	CASSKDRGPYGYTF
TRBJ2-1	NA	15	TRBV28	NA	TGTGCCAGCAGCACAGGGACTACCTCATACAATGAGCAGTTCTTC	CASSTGTTSYNEQFF
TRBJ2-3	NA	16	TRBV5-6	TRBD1	TGTGCCAGCAGCTTTAAGTACAGGGGATCCACAGATACGCAGTATTTT	CASSFKYRGSTDTQYF
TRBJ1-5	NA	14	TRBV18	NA	TGTGCCAGCTCACCAGGGACAAGCAATCAGCCCCAGCATTTT	CASSPGTSNQPQHF
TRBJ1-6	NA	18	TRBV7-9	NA	TGTGCCAGCAGCCCAACATACGGGACAAGGCCAAATAATTCACCCCTCCACTTT	CASSPTYGTRPNNSPLHF
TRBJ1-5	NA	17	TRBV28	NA	TGTGCCAGCAGTTCTCCAGGACAGTTCTATAGCAATCAGCCCCAGCATTTT	CASSSPGQFYSNQPQHF